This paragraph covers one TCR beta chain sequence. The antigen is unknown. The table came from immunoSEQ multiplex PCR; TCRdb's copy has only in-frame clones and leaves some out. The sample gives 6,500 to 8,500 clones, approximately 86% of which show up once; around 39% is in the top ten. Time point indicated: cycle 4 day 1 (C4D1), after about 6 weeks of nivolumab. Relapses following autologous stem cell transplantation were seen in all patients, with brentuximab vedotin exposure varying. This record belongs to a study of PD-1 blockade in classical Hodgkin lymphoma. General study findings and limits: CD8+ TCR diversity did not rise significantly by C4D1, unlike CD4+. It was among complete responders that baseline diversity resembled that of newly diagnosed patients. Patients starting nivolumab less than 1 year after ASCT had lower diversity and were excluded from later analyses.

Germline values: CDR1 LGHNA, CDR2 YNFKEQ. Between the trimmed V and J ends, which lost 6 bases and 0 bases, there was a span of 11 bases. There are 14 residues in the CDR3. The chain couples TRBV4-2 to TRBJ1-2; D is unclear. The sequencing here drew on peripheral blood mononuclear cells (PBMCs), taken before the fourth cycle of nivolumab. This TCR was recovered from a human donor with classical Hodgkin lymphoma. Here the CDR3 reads CASRPQLANYGYTF. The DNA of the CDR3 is TGTGCCAGCAGACCCCAGTTAGCTAACTATGGCTACACCTTC.